The 27 T cell receptor beta chains below come from one sample, sequenced in a study of a mutant IDH1 vaccine in newly diagnosed glioma. Clones were sequenced by immunoSEQ multiplex PCR, and TCRdb holds only the in-frame ones, with some missing. The table shows 35,000 to 50,000 clones, with roughly 92% occurring only once. The time point was: week 35, safety follow-up. In every dose of vaccine, 300 ug of mutant IDH1 20-mer peptide was given alongside topical imiquimod. The antigens for these receptors are not known. Sample: PBMCs, taken from a glioma patient whose treatment included an IDH1 peptide vaccine. These receptors were obtained from a middle-aged man with glioma.

The chain uses TRBV6-4 and TRBJ2-3; possibly TRBD1 for D (5 bases). The V gene lost 6 bases and the J gene lost 0 bases, with 19 bases spanning the gap. Germline CDR1 reads MRHNA; CDR2 reads SNTAGT. The CDR3 has 17 amino acids. The CDR3 here is CASSPLPSGPSTDTQYF. The CDR3 region has the DNA TGTGCCAGCAGCCCACTCCCCTCAGGGCCTAGCACAGATACGCAGTATTTT.

CDR3 loop: CASSSGLAPSTDTQYF. CDR3 DNA sequence: TGTGCCAGCAGCTCGGGACTAGCGCCGAGCACAGATACGCAGTATTTT. The chain has TRBV9 and TRBJ2-3; 10 bases align to TRBD2. Losses at the gene ends were 4 bases for V and 0 bases for J; bases not matched to a gene: 5. Germline-derived CDR1 and CDR2 are SGDLS and YYNGEE. The CDR3 totals 16 residues.

The rearrangement joins TRBV29-1 to TRBJ2-7, with TRBD1 identical over 9 bases. CDR1 SQVTM and CDR2 ANQGSEA come from the germline V gene. The CDR3 covers 16 residues. Trimming cost V 6 bases and J 0 bases; bases outside gene matches: 12. As DNA, the CDR3 is TGCAGCGTCCCCCTCAGGGGGACAGGGAGCTCCTACGAGCAGTACTTC. This gives the protein CSVPLRGTGSSYEQYF.

This clone was seen once. The chain has TRBV11-2 and TRBJ1-6, with D perhaps TRBD1 (5 bases). The length of the CDR3 is 15 residues. Germline V gives CDR1 SGHAT, CDR2 FQNNGV. The V end lost 3 bases, the J end lost 13 bases, and 19 bases lay between the germline ends. The CDR3 nucleotides are TGTGCCAGCAGCTTCAATCGGGGGGAAATTCAGCCCCTCCACTTT. Its protein product is CASSFNRGEIQPLHF. The variable domain in full, completed from reference TRBV11-2 and TRBJ1-6, reads EAGVAQSPRYKIIEKRQSVAFWCNPISGHATLYWYQQILGQGPKLLIQFQNNGVVDDSQLPKDRFSAERLKGVDSTLKIQPAKLEDSAVYLCASSFNRGEIQPLHFGNGTRLTVT.

The chain joins TRBV5-1 to TRBJ1-4; no clear D gene. The CDR3 extends over 17 amino acids. V was pared by 0 bases and J by 0 bases, with 12 bases between. CDR1 and CDR2 (germline): SGHRS, YFSETQ. CDR3 protein: CASSLGHALATNEKLFF. CDR3 sequence (DNA): TGCGCCAGCAGCTTGGGGCACGCTCTTGCAACTAATGAAAAACTGTTTTTT.

The chain recombines TRBV29-1 with TRBJ2-4, with 7 bases matching TRBD2. The CDR3 consists of 15 residues. After removal of 4 bases from V and 7 bases from J, the junction contained 13 bases not matched to a gene. Looked up from germline, CDR1 is SQVTM and CDR2 is ANQGSEA. The CDR3 loop reads CSVVSQGGMSNIQYF. The DNA of the CDR3 is TGCAGCGTTGTGAGTCAGGGAGGGATGTCGAACATTCAGTACTTC.

The chain joins TRBV28 to TRBJ2-4, with D perhaps TRBD2 (6 bases). Germline V lookup: CDR1 MDHEN, CDR2 SYDVKM. This CDR3 spans 16 amino acids. V lost 2 bases to trimming and J lost 0 bases, with 11 bases between them. The chain's CDR3 is CASSLGDFQAKNIQYF. The CDR3 nucleotides read TGTGCCAGCAGTTTAGGGGACTTCCAAGCCAAAAACATTCAGTACTTC.

The rearrangement uses TRBV5-6 and TRBJ1-1; 7 bases fit TRBD1. The CDR3 consists of 16 residues. Germline V CDR1 and CDR2: SGHDT, YYEEEE. The ends lost 6 bases at V and 1 base at J; junction bases unmatched: 12. The CDR3 DNA reads TGTGCCAGCACCTGGGGCGCAGGGGGAGGGAACACTGAAGCTTTCTTT. Protein sequence: CASTWGAGGGNTEAFF.

The chain employs TRBV4-2 and TRBJ2-3, with D perhaps TRBD1 (6 bases). Germline lookup yields CDR1 LGHNA and CDR2 YNFKEQ. The V gene lost 1 base and the J gene lost 6 bases, with 20 bases spanning the gap. The CDR3 is 17 residues long. The CDR3 loop reads CASSQVIRGQKGDTQYF. The DNA of the CDR3 is TGTGCCAGCAGCCAAGTTATTCGGGGACAAAAGGGGGATACGCAGTATTTT.

This rearrangement joins TRBV7-9 to TRBJ2-2, with a tentative D call TRBD2 (5 bases). CDR3 size: 16 residues. CDR1 SEHNR and CDR2 FQNEAQ come from the germline V gene (reference sequence). Trimming removed 4 bases at V and 0 bases at J, with 12 bases between. CDR3 coding DNA: TGTGCCAGCAGCTCCCCCGGAGCGGCGAACACCGGGGAGCTGTTTTTT. Translating it yields CASSSPGAANTGELFF.

The gene calls are TRBV7-9 and TRBJ2-1; D may match TRBD1 or TRBD2 (5 bases each). Germline lookup yields CDR1 SEHNR and CDR2 FQNEAQ (reference sequence). The CDR3 is made up of 18 amino acids. Trimming cost V 4 bases and J 4 bases, with 23 bases left between them. CDR3 in DNA: TGTGCCAGCAGCTCGCCGGTTGGGACGGCAGGCGGGTACAATGAGCAGTTCTTC. It is translated as CASSSPVGTAGGYNEQFF.

The rearrangement uses TRBV10-2 and TRBJ2-4; no definite D call. The CDR3 has 18 amino acids. Germline V gene data show CDR1 as WSHSY and CDR2 as SAAADI. Trimming took off 0 bases at V and 3 bases at J, with 18 bases between the two ends. The CDR3: CASSESPQPEFGKNIQYF. The CDR3 DNA is TGCGCCAGCAGTGAGTCGCCCCAGCCCGAGTTCGGCAAAAACATTCAGTACTTC.

The rearrangement joins TRBV6-5 to TRBJ2-7; D is ambiguous. Trimming stripped 6 bases from V and 3 bases from J, with 12 bases between. Germline V gene lookup returns CDR1 MNHEY and CDR2 SVGAGI. This CDR3 has 13 amino acids. The CDR3 DNA is TGTGCCAGCAGGTCTTCGTTAGGCTACGAGCAGTACTTC. Its protein is CASRSSLGYEQYF.

The J gene is TRBJ1-2, the V gene TRBV27; possible D gene TRBD1, 6 bases. Trimming cost V 10 bases and J 2 bases, with 14 bases left between them. CDR1 and CDR2 (germline): MNHEY, SMNVEV (reference sequence). This CDR3 comprises 13 residues. CDR3 nucleotides: TGTGCCACCAAACTTGGACAGAACTATGGCTACACCTTC. This encodes CATKLGQNYGYTF.

The J gene is TRBJ2-3, the V gene TRBV6-5; 8 nucleotides align to TRBD1. The CDR3 is 14 residues long. The trim removed 6 bases at V and 3 bases at J, leaving 5 bases unmatched. Germline values: CDR1 MNHEY, CDR2 SVGAGI. CDR3 loop: CASSYRGRTDTQYF. CDR3 DNA: TGTGCCAGCAGCTACAGGGGGAGGACAGATACGCAGTATTTT.

This chain uses TRBV7-6 with TRBJ2-7; 10 nucleotides line up with TRBD1. V lost 1 base and J lost 3; bases outside the gene matches: 3. From germline, CDR1 is SGHVS and CDR2 FNYEAQ. This CDR3 spans 15 amino acids. CDR3 coding DNA: TGTGCCAGCAGCTTAGAGGGGACAGGGGACTACGAGCAGTACTTC. It yields the protein CASSLEGTGDYEQYF.

This clone was seen more than once but under ten times. The rearrangement links TRBV2 to TRBJ1-5; D unresolved. Between the trimmed V and J ends, which lost 7 bases and 4 bases, there was a span of 11 bases. The CDR3 covers 13 residues. Germline CDR1 SNHLY, CDR2 FYNNEI. The CDR3 coding sequence is TGTGCCAGCAACGACCGCTTAAATCAGCCCCAGCATTTT. This encodes CASNDRLNQPQHF. Using reference TRBV2 and TRBJ1-5 for the parts outside the CDR3, the full variable domain is EPEVTQTPSHQVTQMGQEVILRCVPISNHLYFYWYRQILGQKVEFLVSFYNNEISEKSEIFDDQFSVERPDGSNFTLKIRSTKLEDSAMYFCASNDRLNQPQHFGDGTRLSIL.

V and J are TRBV25-1 and TRBJ1-4, with a weak D call TRBD1 (5 bases). Germline V gene lookup returns CDR1 MGHDK and CDR2 SYGVNS. This CDR3 is built from 18 residues. V was shortened by 3 bases and J by 6 bases, with 23 bases between the two germline ends. The chain's CDR3 is CASSDGLVGTETYEKLFF. The DNA of the CDR3 is TGTGCCAGCAGTGATGGGCTTGTAGGGACGGAAACCTATGAAAAACTGTTTTTT.

The chain links TRBV18 to TRBJ2-2; 7 bases align to TRBD1. The CDR3 length is 15 residues. Germline-derived CDR1 and CDR2 are KGHSH and LQKENI. The V gene end was trimmed by 3 bases and the J gene end by 5 bases; junction bases not matched to a gene: 6. The CDR3 is CASSPGQSLTGELFF. The CDR3 coding sequence is TGTGCCAGCTCACCGGGACAGTCTCTTACCGGGGAGCTGTTTTTT.

The V call is TRBV27, the J call TRBJ1-1; tentative D call: TRBD1 (5 bases). With 2 bases removed from V and 0 bases from J, the gap between germline ends came to 10 bases. The CDR3 is made up of 15 amino acids. CDR1 is MNHEY and CDR2 is SMNVEV in the germline V gene (reference sequence). The CDR3 reads CASSLRQGMNTEAFF. CDR3 nucleotide sequence: TGTGCCAGCAGTTTACGTCAGGGAATGAACACTGAAGCTTTCTTT.

This clone appeared once. The V and J genes are TRBV5-1 and TRBJ1-2; D might be TRBD1 (5 bases). The V end was cut by 2 bases, the J end by 5 bases, with 16 bases between. CDR3 length: 15 residues. Germline-derived CDR1 and CDR2 are SGHRS and YFSETQ. This CDR3 reads CASSLSGTADYGYTF. DNA of the CDR3: TGCGCCAGCAGCTTAAGCGGGACCGCCGATTATGGCTACACCTTC.

CDR3 nucleotide sequence: TGTGCCAGCAGCTCCCGGGTGGAGACCGAGCAGTACTTC. This gives the protein CASSSRVETEQYF. The V and J genes are TRBV13 and TRBJ2-7; unclear D gene. V was pared by 4 bases and J by 6 bases, with 13 bases between. This CDR3 is 13 amino acids long. Germline V gene data show CDR1 as PRHDT and CDR2 as FYEKMQ (reference sequence).

The chain carries TRBV5-5 and TRBJ1-2; tentatively, D is TRBD1 (6 bases). Germline V gives CDR1 SGHKS, CDR2 YYEKEE (reference sequence). CDR3 length equals 13 residues. Trimming took 4 bases from V and 4 from J, leaving 11 bases between them. CDR3 residues: CASSNGTFYGYTF. The CDR3, as DNA: TGTGCCAGCAGCAACGGGACATTCTATGGCTACACCTTC.

The genes are TRBV30 and TRBJ1-2; D is uncertain. Trimming removed 5 bases at V and 6 bases at J, with 13 bases between. CDR1 is GTSNPN, CDR2 SVGIG, per germline (reference sequence). The length of the CDR3 is 12 residues. The CDR3 reads CAWAPSLDGYTF. The CDR3 DNA sequence: TGTGCCTGGGCCCCCTCATTGGATGGCTACACCTTC.

The V call is TRBV7-9, the J call TRBJ2-5; D gene uncertain. Judging by the DNA end, TRBJ2-7 fits better; the J call may be wrong. The CDR3 totals 15 residues. Germline V gene lookup returns CDR1 SEHNR and CDR2 FQNEAQ (reference sequence). The CDR3 DNA reads as TGTGCCAGCAGCCCTCCCCTCCGTTCCACCTACGAGCAGTACTTC. It codes for CASSPPLRSTYEQYF.

The V gene is TRBV7-2, the J gene TRBJ2-5, with a tentative D call TRBD1 (6 bases). The ends were cut back, 5 bases at V and 2 bases at J, with 15 bases in the middle. The CDR3 contains 15 residues. Germline V lookup: CDR1 SGHTA, CDR2 FQGNSA. The CDR3 DNA sequence: TGTGCCAGCAGCGCGGACAGTGGGCCACAAGAGACCCAGTACTTC. This encodes CASSADSGPQETQYF.

The rearrangement links TRBV9 to TRBJ1-4, with 10 bases identical to TRBD1. The CDR3 consists of 15 residues. Germline CDR1 reads SGDLS; CDR2 reads YYNGEE. V trimming: 2 bases; J trimming: 7 bases; junction bases outside the gene matches: 5. Here the CDR3 reads CASSVGQGVTEKLFF. As DNA, the CDR3 is TGTGCCAGCAGCGTCGGACAGGGGGTGACTGAAAAACTGTTTTTT.